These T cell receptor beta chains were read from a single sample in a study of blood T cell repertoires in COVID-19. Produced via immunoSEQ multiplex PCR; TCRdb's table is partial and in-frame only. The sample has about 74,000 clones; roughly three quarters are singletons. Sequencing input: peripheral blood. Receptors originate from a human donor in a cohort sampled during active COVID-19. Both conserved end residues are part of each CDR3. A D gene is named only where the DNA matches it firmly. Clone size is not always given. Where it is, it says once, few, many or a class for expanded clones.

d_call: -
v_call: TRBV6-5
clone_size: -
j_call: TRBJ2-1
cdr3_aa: CASTPAGSQNEQFF
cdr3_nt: TGTGCCAGCACTCCTGCGGGCTCCCAGAATGAGCAGTTCTTC

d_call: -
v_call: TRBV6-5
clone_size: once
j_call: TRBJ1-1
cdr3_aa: CASGLKTGGTAFF
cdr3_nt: TGTGCCAGCGGCCTAAAGACAGGCGGTACAGCTTTCTTT

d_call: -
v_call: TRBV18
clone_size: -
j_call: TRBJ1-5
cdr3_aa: CASSTQGGQPQHF
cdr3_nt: TGTGCCAGCTCCACCCAGGGAGGACAGCCCCAGCATTTT

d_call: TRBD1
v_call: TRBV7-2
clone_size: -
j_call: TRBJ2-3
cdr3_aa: CASSSYRGKGTDTQYF
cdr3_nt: TGTGCCAGCAGCTCATACAGGGGTAAGGGCACAGATACGCAGTATTTT

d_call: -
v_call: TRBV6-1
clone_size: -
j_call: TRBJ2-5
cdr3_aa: CASSDPSGGETQYF
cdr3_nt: TGTGCCAGCAGTGATCCGAGTGGCGGAGAGACCCAGTACTTC

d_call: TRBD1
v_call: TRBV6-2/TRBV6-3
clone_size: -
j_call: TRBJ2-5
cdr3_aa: CASSSLGQGQETQYF
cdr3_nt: TGTGCCAGCAGTTCCCTTGGACAGGGGCAAGAGACCCAGTACTTC

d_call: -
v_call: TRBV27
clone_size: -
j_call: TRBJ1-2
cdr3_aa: CASSLSRGYCTF
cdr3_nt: TGTGCCAGCAGTTTATCGAGGGGGTATTGCACCTTC

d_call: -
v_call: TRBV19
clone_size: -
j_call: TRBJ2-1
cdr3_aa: CASSIRPGTLYNEQFF
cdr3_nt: TGTGCCAGTAGTATCAGGCCTGGGACACTTTACAATGAGCAGTTCTTC

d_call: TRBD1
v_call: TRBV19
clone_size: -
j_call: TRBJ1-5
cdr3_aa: CASSITGQGNQPQHF
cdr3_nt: TGTGCCAGTAGTATAACGGGACAGGGGAATCAGCCCCAGCATTTT

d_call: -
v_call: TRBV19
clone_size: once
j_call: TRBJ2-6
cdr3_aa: CASSPLSAGANVLTF
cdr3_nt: TGTGCCAGTAGTCCGTTGAGCGCTGGGGCCAACGTCCTGACTTTC

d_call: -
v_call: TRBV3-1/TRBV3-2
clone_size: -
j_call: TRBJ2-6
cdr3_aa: CASSQYGANVLTF
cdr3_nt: TGTGCCAGCAGCCAATATGGGGCCAACGTCCTGACTTTC

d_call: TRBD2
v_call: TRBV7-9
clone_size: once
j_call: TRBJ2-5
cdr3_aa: CASSLVVKLAGSGETQYF
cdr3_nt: TGTGCCAGCAGCTTAGTAGTCAAACTAGCGGGATCTGGGGAGACCCAGTACTTC

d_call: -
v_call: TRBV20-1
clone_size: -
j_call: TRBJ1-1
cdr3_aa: CSARVNTEAFF
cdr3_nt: TGCAGTGCTAGAGTAAACACTGAAGCTTTCTTT

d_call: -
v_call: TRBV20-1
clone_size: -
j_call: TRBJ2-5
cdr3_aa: CSASPGQETQYF
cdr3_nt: TGCAGTGCTAGTCCAGGACAAGAGACCCAGTACTTC

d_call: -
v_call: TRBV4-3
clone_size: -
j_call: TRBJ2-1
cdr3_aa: CASSQVLQVGRSEQFF
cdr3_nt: TGCGCCAGCAGCCAAGTACTACAGGTAGGACGTAGTGAGCAGTTCTTC

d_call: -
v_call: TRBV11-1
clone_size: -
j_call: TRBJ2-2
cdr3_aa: CASSTGGTGELFF
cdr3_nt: TGTGCCAGCAGCACCGGAGGCACCGGGGAGCTGTTTTTT

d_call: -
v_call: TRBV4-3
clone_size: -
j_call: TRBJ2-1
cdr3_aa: CASSQVTRGEQFF
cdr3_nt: TGCGCCAGCAGCCAAGTCACGAGAGGTGAGCAGTTCTTC

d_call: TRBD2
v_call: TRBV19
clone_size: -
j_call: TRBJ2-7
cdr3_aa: CASSSGSGGAYEQYF
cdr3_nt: TGTGCCAGTAGTAGCGGTAGCGGGGGGGCCTACGAGCAGTACTTC

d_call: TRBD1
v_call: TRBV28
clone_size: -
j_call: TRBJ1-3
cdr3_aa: CASTITGGGNTIYF
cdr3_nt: TGTGCCAGCACGATTACAGGGGGTGGAAACACCATATATTTT

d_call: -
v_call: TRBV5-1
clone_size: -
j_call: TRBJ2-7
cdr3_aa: CASSLVYGGTYEQYF
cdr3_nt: TGCGCCAGCAGCTTAGTTTATGGCGGTACCTACGAGCAGTACTTC

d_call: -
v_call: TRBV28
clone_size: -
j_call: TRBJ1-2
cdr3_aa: CASDTGTDGYTF
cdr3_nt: TGTGCCAGTGATACAGGTACCGATGGCTACACCTTC

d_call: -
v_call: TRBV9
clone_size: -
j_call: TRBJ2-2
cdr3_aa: CASSVVPRGNTGELFF
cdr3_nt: TGTGCCAGCAGCGTAGTGCCCAGGGGGAACACCGGGGAGCTGTTTTTT

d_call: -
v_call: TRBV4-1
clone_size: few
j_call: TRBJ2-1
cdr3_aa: CASSQDVRGSYTYNEQFF
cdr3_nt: TGCGCCAGCAGCCAAGATGTCAGGGGCTCCTATACCTACAATGAGCAGTTCTTC

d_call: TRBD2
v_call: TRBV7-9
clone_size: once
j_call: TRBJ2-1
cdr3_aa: CASRPTSGGLFF
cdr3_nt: TGTGCCAGCAGACCTACTAGCGGGGGGTTATTCTTC

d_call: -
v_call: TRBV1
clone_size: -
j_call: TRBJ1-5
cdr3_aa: CTSSQDGTISNQPQHF
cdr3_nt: TGCACCAGCAGCCAAGACGGGACAATTAGCAATCAGCCCCAGCATTTT

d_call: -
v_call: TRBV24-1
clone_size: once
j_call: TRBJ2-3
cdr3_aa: CATSGRFEGYTQYF
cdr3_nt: TGTGCCACCAGCGGCCGTTTTGAGGGATATACGCAGTATTTT

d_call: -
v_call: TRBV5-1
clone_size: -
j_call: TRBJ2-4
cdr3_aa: CASTDGGGASKNIQYF
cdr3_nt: TGCGCCAGCACCGATGGAGGGGGCGCTTCCAAAAACATTCAGTACTTC

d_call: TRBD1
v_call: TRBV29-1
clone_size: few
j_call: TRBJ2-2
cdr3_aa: CSGGTGNSGELFF
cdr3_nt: TGCAGCGGGGGGACAGGAAACAGCGGGGAGCTGTTTTTT

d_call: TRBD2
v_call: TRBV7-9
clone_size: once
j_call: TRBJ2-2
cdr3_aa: CASSWGLAAGELFF
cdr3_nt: TGTGCCAGCAGCTGGGGACTAGCGGCCGGGGAGCTGTTTTTT

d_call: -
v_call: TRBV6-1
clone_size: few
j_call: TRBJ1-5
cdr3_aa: CASSGTAGGGNQPQHF
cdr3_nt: TGTGCCAGCAGTGGTACCGCGGGAGGCGGCAATCAGCCCCAGCATTTT

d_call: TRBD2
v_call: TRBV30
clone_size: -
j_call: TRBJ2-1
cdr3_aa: CAWSYGASGRNYNEQFF
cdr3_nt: TGTGCCTGGAGTTACGGGGCTAGCGGGAGGAATTACAATGAGCAGTTCTTC

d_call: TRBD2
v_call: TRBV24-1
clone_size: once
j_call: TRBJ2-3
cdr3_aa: CATSDFSGSGDTQYF
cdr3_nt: TGTGCCACCAGTGATTTTAGCGGGAGTGGAGATACGCAGTATTTT

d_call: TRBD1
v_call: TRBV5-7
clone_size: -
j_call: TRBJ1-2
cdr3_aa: CASRTDRALGYTF
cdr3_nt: TGTGCCAGCAGGACGGACAGGGCCCTTGGCTACACCTTC

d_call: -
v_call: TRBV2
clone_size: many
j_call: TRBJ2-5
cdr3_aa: CASSENREETQYF
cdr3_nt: TGTGCCAGCAGTGAAAACAGGGAAGAGACCCAGTACTTC

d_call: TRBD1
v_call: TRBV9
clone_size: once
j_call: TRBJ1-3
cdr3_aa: CASSAGGYLNSGNTIYF
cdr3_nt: TGTGCCAGCAGCGCAGGGGGCTATTTGAACTCTGGAAACACCATATATTTT

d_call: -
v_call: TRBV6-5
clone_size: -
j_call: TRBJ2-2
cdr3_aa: CASGGQTNTGELFF
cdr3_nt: TGTGCCAGCGGCGGACAGACGAACACCGGGGAGCTGTTTTTT

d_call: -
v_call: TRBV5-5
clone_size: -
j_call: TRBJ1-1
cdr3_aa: CASLNSPNTEAFF
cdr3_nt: TGTGCCAGCCTGAACTCTCCGAACACTGAAGCTTTCTTT

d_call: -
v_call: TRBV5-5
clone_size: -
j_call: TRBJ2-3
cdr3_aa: CASSFSPRRAGSTDTQYF
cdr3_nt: TGTGCCAGCAGCTTTAGTCCCCGACGCGCGGGGAGCACAGATACGCAGTATTTT

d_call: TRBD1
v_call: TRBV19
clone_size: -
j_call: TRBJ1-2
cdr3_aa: CASRRQGSDGYTF
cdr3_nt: TGTGCCAGTAGGAGACAGGGGAGCGATGGCTACACCTTC

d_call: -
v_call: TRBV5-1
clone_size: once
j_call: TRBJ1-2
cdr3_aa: CASSLGPGNYGYTF
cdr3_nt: TGCGCCAGCAGCTTAGGACCAGGGAACTATGGCTACACCTTC

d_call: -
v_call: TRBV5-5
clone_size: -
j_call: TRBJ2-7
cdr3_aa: CASSSSTGYEQYF
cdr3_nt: TGTGCCAGCAGCTCCTCAACAGGGTACGAGCAGTACTTC

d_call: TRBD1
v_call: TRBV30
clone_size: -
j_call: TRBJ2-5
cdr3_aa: CACTRDRQETQYF
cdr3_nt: TGTGCCTGTACCCGGGACAGGCAAGAGACCCAGTACTTC

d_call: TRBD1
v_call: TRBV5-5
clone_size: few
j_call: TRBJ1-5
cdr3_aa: CASSRDRGQGNQPQHF
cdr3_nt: TGTGCCAGCAGCCGAGACAGGGGCCAAGGCAATCAGCCCCAGCATTTT

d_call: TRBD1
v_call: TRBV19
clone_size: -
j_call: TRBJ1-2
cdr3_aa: CASSIRDRDNYGYTF
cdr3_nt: TGTGCCAGTAGTATACGGGACAGGGACAACTATGGCTACACCTTC

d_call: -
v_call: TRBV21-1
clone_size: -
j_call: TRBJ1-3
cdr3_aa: CASRNSISHRVPSGNTIYF
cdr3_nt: TGTGCCAGCAGAAACAGCATCTCGCACAGGGTTCCCTCTGGAAACACCATATATTTT

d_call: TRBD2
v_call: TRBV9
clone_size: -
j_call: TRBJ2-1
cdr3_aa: CASSVGPSGRNEQFF
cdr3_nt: TGTGCCAGCAGCGTAGGCCCTAGCGGGAGGAATGAGCAGTTCTTC

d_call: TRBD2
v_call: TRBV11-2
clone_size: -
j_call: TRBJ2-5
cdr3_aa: CASSSGTTETQYF
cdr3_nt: TGTGCCAGCAGTTCCGGGACTACGGAGACCCAGTACTTC

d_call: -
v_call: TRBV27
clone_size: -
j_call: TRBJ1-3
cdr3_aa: CASSVTGSSGNTIYF
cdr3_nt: TGTGCCAGCAGTGTCACGGGTAGCTCTGGAAACACCATATATTTT

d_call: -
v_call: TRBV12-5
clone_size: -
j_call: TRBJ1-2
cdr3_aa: CASGLVGAGYTF
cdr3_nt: TGTGCTAGTGGTTTGGTAGGGGCTGGCTACACCTTC

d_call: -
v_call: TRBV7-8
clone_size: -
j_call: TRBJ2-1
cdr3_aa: CASSLAGGNEQFF
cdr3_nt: TGTGCCAGCAGCTTAGCGGGGGGTAATGAGCAGTTCTTC

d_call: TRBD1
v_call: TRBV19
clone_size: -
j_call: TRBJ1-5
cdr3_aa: CASSGETGSQPQHF
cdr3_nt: TGTGCCAGTAGTGGTGAGACAGGGTCACAGCCCCAGCATTTT